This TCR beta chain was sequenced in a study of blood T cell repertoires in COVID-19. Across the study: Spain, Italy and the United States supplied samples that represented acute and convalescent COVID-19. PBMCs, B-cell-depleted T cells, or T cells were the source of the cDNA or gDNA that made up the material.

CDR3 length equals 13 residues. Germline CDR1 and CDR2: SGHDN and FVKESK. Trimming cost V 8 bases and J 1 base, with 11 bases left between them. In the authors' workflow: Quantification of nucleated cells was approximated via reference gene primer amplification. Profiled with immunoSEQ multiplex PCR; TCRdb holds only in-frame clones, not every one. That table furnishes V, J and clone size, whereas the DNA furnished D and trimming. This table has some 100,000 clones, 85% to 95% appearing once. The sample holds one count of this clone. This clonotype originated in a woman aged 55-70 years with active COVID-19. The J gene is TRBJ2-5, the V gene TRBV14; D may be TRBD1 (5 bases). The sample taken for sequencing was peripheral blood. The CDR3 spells CASQGEIQETQYF. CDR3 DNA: TGTGCCAGCCAAGGGGAAATCCAAGAGACCCAGTACTTC.